This T cell receptor (beta chain) appears in the sequencing data of a study of blood T cell repertoires in COVID-19. Background on the study: PBMCs, B-cell-depleted T cells, or T cells provided the cDNA or gDNA that made up the material.

Profiling relied on immunoSEQ multiplex PCR, and the TCRdb table lists in-frame clones only, not all of them. The sample consists of 100,000 or so clones, 81% of them appearing once. The CDR3 runs to 12 residues. The V end was cut by 3 bases, the J end by 2 bases, with 6 bases between. Germline values: CDR1 SGHNT, CDR2 YYREEE (reference sequence). This sequence was found in a man aged 80 or over with acute or convalescent COVID-19. The sample consisted of peripheral blood. This chain joins TRBV5-4 and TRBJ2-7; a possible D gene is TRBD2 (5 bases). The CDR3 DNA sequence: TGTGCCAGCAGCTCGGAGGCCTACGAGCAGTACTTC. This codes for CASSSEAYEQYF.